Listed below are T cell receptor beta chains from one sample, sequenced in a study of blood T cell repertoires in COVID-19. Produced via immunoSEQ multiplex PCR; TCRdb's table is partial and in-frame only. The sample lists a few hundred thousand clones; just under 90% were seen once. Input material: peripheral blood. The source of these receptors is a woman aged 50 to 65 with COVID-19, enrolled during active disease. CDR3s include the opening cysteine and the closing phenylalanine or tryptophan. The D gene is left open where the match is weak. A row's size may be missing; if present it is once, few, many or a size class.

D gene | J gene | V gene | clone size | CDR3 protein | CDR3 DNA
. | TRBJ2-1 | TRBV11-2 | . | CASSSTGGQFF | TGTGCCAGCAGCTCGACAGGCGGGCAGTTCTTC
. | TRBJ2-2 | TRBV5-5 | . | CASSLGTNTGELFF | TGTGCCAGCAGCTTGGGGACTAACACCGGGGAGCTGTTTTTT
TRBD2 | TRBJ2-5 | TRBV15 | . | CATSRDISGWTRETQYF | TGTGCCACCAGCAGAGATATTTCCGGCTGGACTAGGGAGACCCAGTACTTC
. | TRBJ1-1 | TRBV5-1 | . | CASSFPAARGLNTEAFF | TGCGCCAGCAGCTTCCCCGCAGCCCGAGGTCTGAACACTGAAGCTTTCTTT
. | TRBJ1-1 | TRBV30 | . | CAWSPRTLNTEAFF | TGTGCCTGGTCACCGAGAACCCTGAACACTGAAGCTTTCTTT
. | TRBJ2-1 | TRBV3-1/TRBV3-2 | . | CASSQSGNEQFF | TGTGCCAGCAGCCAATCCGGGAATGAGCAGTTCTTC
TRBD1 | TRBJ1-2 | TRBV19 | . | CASSSTGGNYGYTF | TGTGCCAGTAGTTCGACAGGGGGTAACTATGGCTACACCTTC
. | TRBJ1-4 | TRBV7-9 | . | CASSLILGTFNEKLFF | TGTGCCAGCAGCTTAATACTCGGGACATTTAATGAAAAACTGTTTTTT
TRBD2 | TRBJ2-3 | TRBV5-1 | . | CASSLYGTSGRDTDTQYF | TGCGCCAGCAGCTTGTACGGGACTAGCGGGAGGGACACAGATACGCAGTATTTT
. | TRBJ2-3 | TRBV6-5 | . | CASSYSIAGTDTQYF | TGTGCCAGCAGTTACTCGATAGCTGGCACAGATACGCAGTATTTT
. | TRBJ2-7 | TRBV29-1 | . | CSAGSGGVSEQYF | TGCAGCGCTGGAAGCGGAGGGGTGAGCGAGCAGTACTTC
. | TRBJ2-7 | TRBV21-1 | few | CASSHLGQDSYEQYF | TGTGCCAGCAGCCACCTGGGGCAGGATTCCTACGAGCAGTACTTC
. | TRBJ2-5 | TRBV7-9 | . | CASSLGGALETQYF | TGTGCCAGCAGCTTAGGTGGGGCGTTGGAGACCCAGTACTTC
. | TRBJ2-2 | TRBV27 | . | CATSEGLNTGELFF | TGTGCCACTTCCGAGGGACTGAACACCGGGGAGCTGTTTTTT
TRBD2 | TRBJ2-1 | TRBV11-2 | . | CASSLGSGRRNEQFF | TGTGCCAGCAGCTTAGGAAGCGGGAGGCGCAATGAGCAGTTCTTC
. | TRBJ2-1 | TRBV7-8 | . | CASSLALGRGNNEQFF | TGTGCCAGCAGCTTAGCGCTTGGTAGGGGGAACAATGAGCAGTTCTTC
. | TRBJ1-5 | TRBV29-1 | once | CSVDGGTNQPQHF | TGCAGCGTTGACGGGGGTACCAATCAGCCCCAGCATTTT
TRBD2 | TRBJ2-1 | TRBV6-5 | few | CASSPSSGTINEQFF | TGTGCCAGCAGCCCGAGTAGCGGGACTATCAATGAGCAGTTCTTC
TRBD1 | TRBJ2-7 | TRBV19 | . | CASSRTGGNEQYF | TGTGCCAGTAGCAGGACAGGGGGGAACGAGCAGTACTTC
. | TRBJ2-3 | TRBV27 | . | CASIGGQTQYF | TGTGCCAGCATAGGGGGTCAAACGCAGTATTTT
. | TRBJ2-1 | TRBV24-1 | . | CATSARRLADEQFF | TGTGCCACCAGTGCCAGGAGGCTCGCGGATGAGCAGTTCTTC
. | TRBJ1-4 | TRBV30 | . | CAWSVQGGEKLFF | TGTGCCTGGAGTGTACAGGGTGGTGAAAAACTGTTTTTT
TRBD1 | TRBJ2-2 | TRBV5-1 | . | CASSNRDSGNTGELFF | TGCGCCAGCAGCAACCGGGACAGCGGTAACACCGGGGAGCTGTTTTTT
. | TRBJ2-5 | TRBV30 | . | CAWSPSRETQYF | TGTGCCTGGAGTCCCTCCCGAGAGACCCAGTACTTC
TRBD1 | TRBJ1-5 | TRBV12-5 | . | CASGTQDRGSLQPQHF | TGTGCTAGTGGTACCCAGGACAGGGGGAGTCTTCAGCCCCAGCATTTT
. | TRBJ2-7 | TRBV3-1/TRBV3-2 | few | CASSPTRGTWEQYF | TGTGCCAGCAGCCCGACACGCGGGACCTGGGAGCAGTACTTC
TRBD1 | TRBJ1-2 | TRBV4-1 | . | CASSQILPTGNYGYTF | TGCGCCAGCAGCCAAATACTCCCGACAGGGAACTATGGCTACACCTTC
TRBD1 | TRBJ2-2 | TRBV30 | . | CAWTGTGYGELFF | TGTGCCTGGACCGGGACAGGGTACGGGGAGCTGTTTTTT
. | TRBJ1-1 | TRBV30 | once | CAWSGQGFTEAFF | TGTGCCTGGAGTGGTCAGGGTTTCACTGAAGCTTTCTTT
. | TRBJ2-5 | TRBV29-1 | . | CSVHRGYQETQYF | TGCAGCGTGCATCGCGGGTACCAAGAGACCCAGTACTTC
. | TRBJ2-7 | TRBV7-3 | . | CASSLSRDSYEQYF | TGTGCCAGCAGCTTAAGCAGGGACTCCTACGAGCAGTACTTC
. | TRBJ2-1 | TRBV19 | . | CASSIGDSAPNIDNEQFF | TGTGCCAGTAGTATCGGAGATTCCGCACCCAATATTGACAATGAGCAGTTCTTC
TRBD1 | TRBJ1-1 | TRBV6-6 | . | CASSTGQGAWGAFF | TGTGCCAGCAGTACGGGACAGGGGGCTTGGGGAGCTTTCTTT
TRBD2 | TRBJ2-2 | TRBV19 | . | CASTAGTRTAGELFF | TGTGCCAGTACCGCCGGGACTAGGACCGCCGGGGAGCTGTTTTTT
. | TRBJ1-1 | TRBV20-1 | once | CSMDSNTEAFF | TGCAGCATGGACAGCAACACTGAAGCTTTCTTT
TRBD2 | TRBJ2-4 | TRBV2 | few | CASSPPGLAPNIQYF | TGTGCCAGCAGTCCCCCCGGACTAGCCCCAAACATTCAGTACTTC
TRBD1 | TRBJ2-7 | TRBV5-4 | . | CASSIDRGPRSEQYF | TGTGCCAGCAGCATAGACAGGGGCCCTCGTTCCGAGCAGTACTTC
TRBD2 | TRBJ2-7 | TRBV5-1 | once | CASSLGLAVSSYEQYF | TGCGCCAGCAGCCTGGGACTAGCAGTAAGCTCCTACGAGCAGTACTTC
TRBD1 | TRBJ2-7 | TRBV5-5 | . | CASSFSFPGQTYEQYF | TGTGCCAGCAGCTTCAGTTTCCCGGGACAGACCTACGAGCAGTACTTC
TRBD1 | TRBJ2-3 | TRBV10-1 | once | CASSESMAGGPLYTDTQYF | TGCGCCAGCAGTGAAAGCATGGCAGGGGGTCCTTTGTACACAGATACGCAGTATTTT
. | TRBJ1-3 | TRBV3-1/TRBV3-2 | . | CASSPLGHPSGNTIYF | TGTGCCAGCAGTCCACTCGGACACCCTTCTGGAAACACCATATATTTT
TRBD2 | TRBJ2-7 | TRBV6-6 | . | CASSPTSGRVSYEQYF | TGTGCCAGCAGCCCGACTAGCGGGAGAGTCTCCTACGAGCAGTACTTC
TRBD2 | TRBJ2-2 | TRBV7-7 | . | CASSQLAANTGELFF | TGTGCCAGCAGCCAACTAGCGGCGAACACCGGGGAGCTGTTTTTT
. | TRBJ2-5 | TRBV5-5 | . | CASSPREGGGETQYF | TGTGCCAGCAGCCCTAGAGAGGGCGGAGGAGAGACCCAGTACTTC
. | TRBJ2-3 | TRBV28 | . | CASSFSRGFPPDTQYF | TGTGCCAGCAGTTTTAGCAGGGGTTTCCCTCCAGATACGCAGTATTTT
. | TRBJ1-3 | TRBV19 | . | CASSQAQFGNTIYF | TGTGCCAGTAGTCAGGCCCAGTTTGGAAACACCATATATTTT
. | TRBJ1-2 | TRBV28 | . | CASSSPPVYGYTF | TGTGCCAGCAGTTCGCCACCGGTCTATGGCTACACCTTC
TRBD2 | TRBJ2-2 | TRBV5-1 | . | CASSSPGGMNTGELFF | TGCGCCAGCAGCTCCCCGGGGGGGATGAACACCGGGGAGCTGTTTTTT
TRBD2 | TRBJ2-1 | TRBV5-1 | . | CASSLAVAGGYNEQFF | TGCGCCAGCAGCTTGGCCGTAGCGGGAGGATACAATGAGCAGTTCTTC